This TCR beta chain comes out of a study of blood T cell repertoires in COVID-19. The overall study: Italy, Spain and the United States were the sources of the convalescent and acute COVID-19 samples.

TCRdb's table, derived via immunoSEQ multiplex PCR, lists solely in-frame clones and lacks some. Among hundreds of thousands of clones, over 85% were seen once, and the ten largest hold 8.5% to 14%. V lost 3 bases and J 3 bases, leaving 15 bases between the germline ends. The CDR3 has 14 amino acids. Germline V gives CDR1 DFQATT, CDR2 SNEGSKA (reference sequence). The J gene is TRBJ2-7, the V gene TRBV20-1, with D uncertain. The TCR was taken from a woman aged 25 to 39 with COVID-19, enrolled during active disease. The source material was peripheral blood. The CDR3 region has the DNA TGCAGTGCTAGTGCGCTAGGCCAACTCTACGAGCAGTACTTC. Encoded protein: CSASALGQLYEQYF.